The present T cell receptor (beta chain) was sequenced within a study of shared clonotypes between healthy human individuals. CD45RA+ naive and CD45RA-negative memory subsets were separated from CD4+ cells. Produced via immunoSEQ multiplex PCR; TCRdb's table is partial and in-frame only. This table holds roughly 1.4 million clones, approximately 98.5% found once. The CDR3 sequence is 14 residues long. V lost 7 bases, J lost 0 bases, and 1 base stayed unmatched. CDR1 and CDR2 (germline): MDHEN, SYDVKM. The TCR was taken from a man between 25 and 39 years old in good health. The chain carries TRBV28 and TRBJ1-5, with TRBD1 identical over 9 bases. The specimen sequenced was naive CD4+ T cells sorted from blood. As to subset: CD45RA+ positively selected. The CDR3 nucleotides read TGTGCCAGCAAGACAGGGGGTAGCAATCAGCCCCAGCATTTT. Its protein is CASKTGGSNQPQHF.